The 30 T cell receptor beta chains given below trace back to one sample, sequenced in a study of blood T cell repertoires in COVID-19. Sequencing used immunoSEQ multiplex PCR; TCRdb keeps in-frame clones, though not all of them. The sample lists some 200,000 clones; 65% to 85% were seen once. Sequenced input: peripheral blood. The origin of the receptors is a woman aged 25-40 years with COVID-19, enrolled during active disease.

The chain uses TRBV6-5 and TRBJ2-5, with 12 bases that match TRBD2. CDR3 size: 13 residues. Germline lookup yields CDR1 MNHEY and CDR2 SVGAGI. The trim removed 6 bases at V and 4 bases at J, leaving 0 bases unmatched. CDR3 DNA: TGTGCCAGCAGGACTAGCGGGAGAGAGACCCAGTACTTC. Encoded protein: CASRTSGRETQYF.

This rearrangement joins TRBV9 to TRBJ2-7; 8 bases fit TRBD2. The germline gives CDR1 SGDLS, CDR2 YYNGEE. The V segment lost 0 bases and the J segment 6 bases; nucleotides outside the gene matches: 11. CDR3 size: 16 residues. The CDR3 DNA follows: TGTGCCAGCAGCGTAGGCCCGGGGGGGCCGTTAGGCGAGCAGTACTTC. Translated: CASSVGPGGPLGEQYF.

CDR3 nucleotides: TGTGCCTGGAGTCTTCCGACAAGTAACTATGGCTACACCTTC. It is translated as CAWSLPTSNYGYTF. V and J are TRBV30 and TRBJ1-2; no reliable D call. With 2 bases removed from V and 1 base from J, the gap between germline ends came to 11 bases. CDR3 length: 14 residues. Germline CDR1 and CDR2: GTSNPN and SVGIG (reference sequence).

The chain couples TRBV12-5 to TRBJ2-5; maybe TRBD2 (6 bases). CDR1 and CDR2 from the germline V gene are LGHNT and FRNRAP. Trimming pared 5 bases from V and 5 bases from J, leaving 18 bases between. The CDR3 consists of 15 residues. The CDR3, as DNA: TGTGCTAGTGGTCCGCCCAACGGGAGAACTGAGACCCAGTACTTC. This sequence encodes CASGPPNGRTETQYF.

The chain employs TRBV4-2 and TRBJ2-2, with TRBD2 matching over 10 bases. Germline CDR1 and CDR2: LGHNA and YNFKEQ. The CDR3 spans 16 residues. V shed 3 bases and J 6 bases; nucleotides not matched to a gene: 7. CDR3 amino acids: CASSQAGTSVAGELFF. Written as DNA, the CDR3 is TGTGCCAGCAGCCAGGCCGGGACTAGCGTCGCCGGGGAGCTGTTTTTT.

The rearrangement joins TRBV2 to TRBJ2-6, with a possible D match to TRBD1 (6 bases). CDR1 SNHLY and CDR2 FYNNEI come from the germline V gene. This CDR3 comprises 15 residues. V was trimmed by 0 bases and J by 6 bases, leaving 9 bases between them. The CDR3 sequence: CASSEARGEANVLTF. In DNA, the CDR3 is TGTGCCAGCAGTGAAGCCAGGGGAGAGGCCAACGTCCTGACTTTC.

The CDR3 region is CASSLGAGSETQYF. For the CDR3, the DNA is TGTGCCAGCAGCTTAGGGGCAGGGTCGGAGACCCAGTACTTC. The V and J genes are TRBV7-3 and TRBJ2-5; possible D gene TRBD1, 5 bases. There are 14 residues in the CDR3. CDR1 and CDR2 from the germline V gene are SGHTA and FQGTGA. V was cut by 2 bases and J by 5 bases, with 12 bases left in between.

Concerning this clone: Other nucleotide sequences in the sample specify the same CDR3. CDR3 loop: CASRSGTGGYEQYF. Written as DNA, the CDR3 is TGTGCCAGCAGATCCGGGACAGGGGGCTACGAGCAGTACTTC. The gene calls are TRBV2 and TRBJ2-7; 11 bases line up with TRBD1. CDR1 is SNHLY and CDR2 is FYNNEI in the germline V gene. J was trimmed by 3 bases and V by 6 bases; bases with no gene match: 4. This CDR3 contains 14 residues.

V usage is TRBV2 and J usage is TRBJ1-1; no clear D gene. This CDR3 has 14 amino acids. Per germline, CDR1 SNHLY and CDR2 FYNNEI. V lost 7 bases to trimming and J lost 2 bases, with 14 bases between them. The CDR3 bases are TGTGCCAGCAACAGACTAGTCTCAAACACTGAAGCTTTCTTT. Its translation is CASNRLVSNTEAFF.

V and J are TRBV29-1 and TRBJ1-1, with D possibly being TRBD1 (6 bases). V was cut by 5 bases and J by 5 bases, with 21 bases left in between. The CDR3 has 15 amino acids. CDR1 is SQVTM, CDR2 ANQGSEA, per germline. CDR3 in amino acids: CSVQAPGQSETEAFF. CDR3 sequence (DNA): TGCAGCGTTCAAGCCCCCGGACAGAGCGAGACTGAAGCTTTCTTT. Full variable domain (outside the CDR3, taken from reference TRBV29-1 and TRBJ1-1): SAVISQKPSRDICQRGTSLTIQCQVDSQVTMMFWYRQQPGQSLTLIATANQGSEATYESGFVIDKFPISRPNLTFSTLTVSNMSPEDSSIYLCSVQAPGQSETEAFFGQGTRLTVV.

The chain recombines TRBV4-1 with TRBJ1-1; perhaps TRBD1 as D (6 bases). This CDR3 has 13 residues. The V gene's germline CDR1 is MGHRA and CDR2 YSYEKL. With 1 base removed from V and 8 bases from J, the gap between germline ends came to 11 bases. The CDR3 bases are TGCGCCAGCAGCCAAGTACAGGGAAGGGAAGCTTTCTTT. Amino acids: CASSQVQGREAFF.

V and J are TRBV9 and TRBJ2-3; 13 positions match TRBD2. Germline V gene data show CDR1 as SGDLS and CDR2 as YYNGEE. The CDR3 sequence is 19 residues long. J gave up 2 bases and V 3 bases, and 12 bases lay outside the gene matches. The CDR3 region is CASSARLAGGGGTTDTQYF. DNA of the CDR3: TGTGCCAGCAGCGCCCGACTAGCGGGAGGAGGGGGAACCACAGATACGCAGTATTTT. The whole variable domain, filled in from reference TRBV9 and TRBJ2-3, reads DSGVTQTPKHLITATGQRVTLRCSPRSGDLSVYWYQQSLDQGLQFLIQYYNGEERAKGNILERFSAQQFPDLHSELNLSSLELGDSALYFCASSARLAGGGGTTDTQYFGPGTRLTVL.

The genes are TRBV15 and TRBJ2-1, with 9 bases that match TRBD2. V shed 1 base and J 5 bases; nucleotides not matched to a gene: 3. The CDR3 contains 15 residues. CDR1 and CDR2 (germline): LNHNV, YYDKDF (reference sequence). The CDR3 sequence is CATSRVASGNNEQFF. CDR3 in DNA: TGTGCCACCAGCAGAGTGGCTAGCGGGAACAATGAGCAGTTCTTC.

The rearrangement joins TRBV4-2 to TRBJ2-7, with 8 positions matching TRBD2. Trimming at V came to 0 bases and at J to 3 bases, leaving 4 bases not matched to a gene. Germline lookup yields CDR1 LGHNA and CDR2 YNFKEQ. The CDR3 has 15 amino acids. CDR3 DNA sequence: TGTGCCAGCAGCCAAGAGGCGGGAGGACTCTACGAGCAGTACTTC. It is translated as CASSQEAGGLYEQYF.

CDR3 nucleotide sequence: TGTGCCAGTAGTACTCAGGGAACCCCCTCTGGGGCCAACGTCCTGACTTTC. It is translated as CASSTQGTPSGANVLTF. V usage is TRBV19 and J usage is TRBJ2-6, with a tentative D call TRBD1 (5 bases). V was cut by 4 bases and J by 0 bases, with 13 bases left in between. CDR1 and CDR2 (germline): LNHDA, SQIVND (reference sequence). CDR3 length equals 17 residues. The full variable domain, completed using reference TRBV19 and TRBJ2-6, is DGGITQSPKYLFRKEGQNVTLSCEQNLNHDAMYWYRQDPGQGLRLIYYSQIVNDFQKGDIAEGYSVSREKKESFPLTVTSAQKNPTAFYLCASSTQGTPSGANVLTFGAGSRLTVL.

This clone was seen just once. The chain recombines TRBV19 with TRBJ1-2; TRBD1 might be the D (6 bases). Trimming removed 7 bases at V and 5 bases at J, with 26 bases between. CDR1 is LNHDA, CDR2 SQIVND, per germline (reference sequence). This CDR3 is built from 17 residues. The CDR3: CASTTFKGHNIPYGYTF. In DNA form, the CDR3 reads TGTGCCAGTACCACGTTTAAGGGACATAATATCCCTTATGGCTACACCTTC.

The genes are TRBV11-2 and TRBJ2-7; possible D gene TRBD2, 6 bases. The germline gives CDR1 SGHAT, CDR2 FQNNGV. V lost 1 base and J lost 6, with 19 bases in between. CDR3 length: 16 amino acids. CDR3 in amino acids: CASSLGAGSPSREQYF. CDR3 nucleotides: TGTGCCAGCAGCTTAGGGGCCGGGAGCCCCAGCCGCGAGCAGTACTTC. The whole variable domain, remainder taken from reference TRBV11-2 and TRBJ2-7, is EAGVAQSPRYKIIEKRQSVAFWCNPISGHATLYWYQQILGQGPKLLIQFQNNGVVDDSQLPKDRFSAERLKGVDSTLKIQPAKLEDSAVYLCASSLGAGSPSREQYFGPGTRLTVT.

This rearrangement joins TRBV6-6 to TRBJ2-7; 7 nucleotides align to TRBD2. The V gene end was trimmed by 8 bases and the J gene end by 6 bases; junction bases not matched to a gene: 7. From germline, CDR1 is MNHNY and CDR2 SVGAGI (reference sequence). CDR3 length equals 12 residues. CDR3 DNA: TGTGCCAGCCAACCGGGGGGTCCCGAGCAGTACTTC. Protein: CASQPGGPEQYF.

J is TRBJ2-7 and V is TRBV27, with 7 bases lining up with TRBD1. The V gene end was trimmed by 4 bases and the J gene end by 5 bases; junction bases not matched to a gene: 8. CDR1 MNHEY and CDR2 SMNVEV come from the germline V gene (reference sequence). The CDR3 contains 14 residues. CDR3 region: CASSSRGQANEQYF. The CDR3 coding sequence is TGTGCCAGCAGTTCCCGTGGACAGGCCAACGAGCAGTACTTC.

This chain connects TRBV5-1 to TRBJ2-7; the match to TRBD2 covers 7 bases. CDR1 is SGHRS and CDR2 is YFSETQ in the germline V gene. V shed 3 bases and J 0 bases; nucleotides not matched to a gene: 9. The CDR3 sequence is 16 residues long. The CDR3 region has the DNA TGCGCCAGCAGCTGGGGAGGGAGAGTTTACTCCTACGAGCAGTACTTC. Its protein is CASSWGGRVYSYEQYF.

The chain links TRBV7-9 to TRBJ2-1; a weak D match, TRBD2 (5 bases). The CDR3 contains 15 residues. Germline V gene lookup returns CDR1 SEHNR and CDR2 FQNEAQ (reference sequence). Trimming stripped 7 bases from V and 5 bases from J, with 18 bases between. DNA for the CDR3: TGTGCCAGCACCTCTGTGCGAGCGGTAAACAATGAGCAGTTCTTC. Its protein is CASTSVRAVNNEQFF.

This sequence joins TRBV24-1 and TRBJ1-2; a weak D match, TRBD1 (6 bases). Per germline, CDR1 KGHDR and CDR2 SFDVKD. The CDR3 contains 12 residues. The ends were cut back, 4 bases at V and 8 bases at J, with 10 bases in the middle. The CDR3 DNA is TGTGCCACCAGTGACCGAGGGACAGGCTACACCTTC. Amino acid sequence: CATSDRGTGYTF.

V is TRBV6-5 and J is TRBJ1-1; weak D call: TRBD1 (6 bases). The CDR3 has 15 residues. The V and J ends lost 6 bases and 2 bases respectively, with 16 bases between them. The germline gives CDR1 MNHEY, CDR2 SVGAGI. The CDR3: CASRATGDKNTEAFF. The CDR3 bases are TGTGCCAGCAGGGCCACCGGGGACAAAAACACTGAAGCTTTCTTT.

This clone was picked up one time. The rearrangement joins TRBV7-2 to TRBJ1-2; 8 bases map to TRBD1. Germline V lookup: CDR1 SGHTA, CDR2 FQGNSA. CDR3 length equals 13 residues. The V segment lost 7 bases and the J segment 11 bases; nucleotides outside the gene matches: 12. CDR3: CASTSPPRGPYTF. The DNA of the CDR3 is TGTGCCAGCACCAGTCCGCCCAGGGGGCCTTACACCTTC. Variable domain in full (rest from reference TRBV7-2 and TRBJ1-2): GAGVSQSPSNKVTEKGKDVELRCDPISGHTALYWYRQSLGQGLEFLIYFQGNSAPDKSGLPSDRFSAERTGGSVSTLTIQRTQQEDSAVYLCASTSPPRGPYTFGSGTRLTVV.

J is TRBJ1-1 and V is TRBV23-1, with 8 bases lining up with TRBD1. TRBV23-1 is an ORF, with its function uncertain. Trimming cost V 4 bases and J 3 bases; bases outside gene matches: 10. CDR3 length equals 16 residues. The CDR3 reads CASSPLGTGGDTEAFF. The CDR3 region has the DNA TGCGCCAGCAGTCCCCTTGGGACAGGCGGGGACACTGAAGCTTTCTTT.

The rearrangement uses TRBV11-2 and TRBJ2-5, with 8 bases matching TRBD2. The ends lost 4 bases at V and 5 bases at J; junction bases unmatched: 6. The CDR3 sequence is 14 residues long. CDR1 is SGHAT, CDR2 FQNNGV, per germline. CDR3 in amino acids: CASSYRGGRETQYF. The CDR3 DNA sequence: TGTGCCAGCAGCTATCGGGGGGGTAGGGAGACCCAGTACTTC.

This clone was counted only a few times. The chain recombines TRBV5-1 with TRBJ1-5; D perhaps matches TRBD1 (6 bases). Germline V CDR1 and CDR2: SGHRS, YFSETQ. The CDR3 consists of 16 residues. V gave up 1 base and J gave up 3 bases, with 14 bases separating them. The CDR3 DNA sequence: TGCGCCAGCAGCTTGATCCGCAGGGGAATCAATCAGCCCCAGCATTTT. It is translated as CASSLIRRGINQPQHF.

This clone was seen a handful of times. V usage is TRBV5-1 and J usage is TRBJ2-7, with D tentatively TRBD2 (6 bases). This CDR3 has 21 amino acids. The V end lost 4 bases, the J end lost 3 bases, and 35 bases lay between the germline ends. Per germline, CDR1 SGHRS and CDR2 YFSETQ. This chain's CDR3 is CASSTTAVWRENVGGFYEQYF. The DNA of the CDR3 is TGCGCCAGCAGCACCACCGCTGTATGGAGGGAGAATGTGGGAGGCTTCTACGAGCAGTACTTC.

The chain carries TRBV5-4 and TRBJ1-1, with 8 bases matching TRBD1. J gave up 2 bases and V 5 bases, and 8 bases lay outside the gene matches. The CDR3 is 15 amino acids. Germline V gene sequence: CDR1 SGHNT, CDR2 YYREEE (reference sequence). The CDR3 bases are TGTGCCAGCAGTCCACCGACAGGGGAAAACACTGAAGCTTTCTTT. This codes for CASSPPTGENTEAFF.

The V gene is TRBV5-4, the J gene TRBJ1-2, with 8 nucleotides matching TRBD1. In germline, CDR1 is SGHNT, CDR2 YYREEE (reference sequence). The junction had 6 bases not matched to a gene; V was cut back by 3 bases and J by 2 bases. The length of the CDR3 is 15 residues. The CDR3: CASSWARGQNYGYTF. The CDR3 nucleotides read TGTGCCAGCAGCTGGGCCAGGGGGCAGAACTATGGCTACACCTTC.